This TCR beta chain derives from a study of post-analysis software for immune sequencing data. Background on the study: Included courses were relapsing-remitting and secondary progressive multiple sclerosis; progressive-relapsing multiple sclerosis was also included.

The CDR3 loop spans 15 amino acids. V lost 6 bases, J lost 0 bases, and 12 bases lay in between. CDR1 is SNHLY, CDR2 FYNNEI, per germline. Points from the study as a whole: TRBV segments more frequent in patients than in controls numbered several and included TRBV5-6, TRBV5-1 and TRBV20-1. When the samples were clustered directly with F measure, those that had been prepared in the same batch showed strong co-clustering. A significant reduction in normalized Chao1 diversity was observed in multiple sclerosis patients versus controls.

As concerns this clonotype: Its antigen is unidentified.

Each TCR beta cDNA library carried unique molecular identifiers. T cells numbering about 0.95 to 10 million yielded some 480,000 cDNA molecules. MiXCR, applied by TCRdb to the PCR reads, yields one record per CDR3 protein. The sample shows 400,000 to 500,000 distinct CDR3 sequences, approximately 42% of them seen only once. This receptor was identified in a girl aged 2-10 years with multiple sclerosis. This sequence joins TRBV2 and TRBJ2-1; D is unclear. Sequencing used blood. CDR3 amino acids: CASRETGISYNEQFF. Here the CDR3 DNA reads TGTGCCAGCAGGGAGACTGGAATCTCCTACAATGAGCAGTTCTTC.